This T cell receptor (beta chain) was found in a study of neurological immune-mediated disorders. Study-level points and caveats: None of the CDR3 amino acid sequences of expanded clones were shared across subjects, and this suggested private repertoires in all groups.

This clonotype has ten or more counts. Its antigen is not known. The CDR3 contains 15 residues. CDR1 is MNHEY and CDR2 is SVGAGI in the germline V gene. V was clipped by 5 bases and J by 6 bases, with 16 bases between them. Over 190 million TCR-beta sequences from 15-18 subjects came from every sequencing run. TCRdb reprocessed the 5' RACE reads via MiXCR and lists one record per CDR3 protein. The sample includes around 20,000 distinct CDR3 sequences, about 15% seen only once; the top ten take 7.8%. Sequenced: CD4+ T cells from blood. This chain links TRBV6-5 with TRBJ1-4, with D possibly matching TRBD1 (5 bases). This clonotype originated in a woman aged 60-70 years with HTLV-1-associated myelopathy (HAM/TSP). This CDR3 is CASSPLGVVYEKLFF. The CDR3 DNA follows: TGTGCCAGCAGTCCATTAGGGGTCGTATATGAAAAACTGTTTTTT.